This TCR beta chain was recovered during a study of molecular identifiers for immune sequencing clone quantification (dated 2018 in TCRdb). Some background on the complete study: For a replicate experiment, RNA from roughly 21,000 or 96,000 naive CD8 T cells was divided into five aliquots, of which four were sequenced. This methods study used CD8 T cells to benchmark TCR RNA copy counting and molecular-identifier clustering-based TCR repertoire sequencing (MIDCIRS).

V and J are trimmed by 4 bases and 4 bases, and the gene matches miss 8 bases of the junction. Measured from the cysteine to the phenylalanine, the CDR3 is 15 residues long. Only CDR3 DNA is held: 45 bases, read in frame from base 1. CDR1 SGHNT and CDR2 YYREEE are derived from the germline V gene (reference sequence). Results and caveats for the whole study, not just this receptor: When barcode sub-clustering was left out, chimeric consensus sequences inflated TCR diversity, with chimeras reaching as high as 47%. Modeling gave 3 to 3.5 recovered TCR RNA copies per cell versus approximately 9 by digital PCR, implying roughly 30% capture efficiency. In CMV-specific effector cells, over 98% of molecules were held by clones above 20 RNA copies, whereas under 1% of molecules were held by such clones in naive cells. The naive libraries included spiked-in Jurkat TCR RNA (roughly 9 copies' worth), and this RNA is not part of the donor repertoire. The sizes of highly expanded clones could end up underestimated when identical TCR molecules share a barcode. A single cell's worth of spiked-in Jurkat TCR RNA was reported detectable even among about a million naive CD8 T cells.

This clonotype was seen ten or more times. It has no known antigen specificity. Base quality data are lacking; no much larger clone is found one base away. Libraries of naive CD8 T cells were generated from roughly 21,000 to 960,000 sorted cells, with 10%, 30% or 50% of the purified RNA used. On a BD FACSAria II, naive CD8 T cells were FACS-sorted as CD8+CD4-CCR7+CD45RA+ and collected into RLT Plus buffer. To test detection sensitivity, Jurkat RNA equal to around nine TCR copies was added to samples of roughly 17,000-1,100,000 naive CD8 T cells. Enrichment of CD8 T cells was done with RosetteSep CD8+ T Cell Enrichment Cocktail plus Ficoll-Paque, and ACK red cell lysis came afterward. Libraries were constructed by PCR. Sequencer: NextSeq 500. Bulk TCR libraries were made following a previously described method, with the TCR primers given in Table S5. The Qiagen AllPrep DNA/RNA kit was used to purify total RNA. Reads from multiple sequencing runs of the same library were pooled before analysis. On the authors' methods: Only reads with exact TCR constant sequence were kept, trimmed to 150 nt, and grouped by their 12-nt molecular barcodes. Reads in each barcode group were sub-clustered using a 15% Levenshtein threshold, and a quality-weighted consensus sequence was built for each RNA molecule. Non-functional sequences were removed, as were lower-count sequences one edit away from another. On the basis of fitting two negative binomial distributions, barcode sub-clusters with fewer than 20% of the maximum read count were discarded. Through fastp at Q25 and MiXCR, TCRdb rebuilt clones from the public reads, retaining in-frame beta chains. Merged by CDR3 protein, the rows form single entries marked with the most common genes and DNA. TCRdb, not the authors, supplied the V and J calls. This sample gives roughly 100,000 distinct CDR3 sequences in total; about 35% of them show up just once. In total, the top ten clones hold around a tenth of the sample.

The sequence was collected from a human donor in good health. Some libraries in this study had Jurkat cell RNA spiked in. Sequencing was carried out using naive CD8+ T cells from blood, with Jurkat cell RNA spiked in. Per the publication, the cell subset or site label means: FACS-sorted CD8+CD4-CCR7+CD45RA+ naive T cells. This chain is built from TRBV5-4 and TRBJ2-7; 10 junctional bases match TRBD2. The CDR3 protein is CASSLPGTSVYEQYF. The sequence in DNA is TGTGCCAGCAGCCTACCCGGGACTAGCGTTTACGAGCAGTACTTC.